This is a list of T cell receptor beta chains from one sample in a study of T cell responses to AZD1222 COVID-19 vaccine. The method was immunoSEQ multiplex PCR; TCRdb's version includes in-frame clones alone and lacks a portion of them. In the table there are 110,000 or so clones, approximately 89% of which are singletons. This specimen was peripheral blood, taken 28 days after the second AZD1222 dose. These TCRs come from an adult who received the AZD1222 COVID-19 vaccine. The conserved cysteine and the conserved F or W are not part of the CDR3 here. Each record gives: J gene, V gene, CDR3 protein.

j_gene: TRBJ1-1
v_gene: TRBV30
CDR3aa: AWGRYTEAF

j_gene: TRBJ1-5
v_gene: TRBV19
CDR3aa: ASRGPGNQPQH

j_gene: TRBJ1-4
v_gene: TRBV30
CDR3aa: AWSLPGAVGEKLF

j_gene: TRBJ2-1
v_gene: TRBV24-1
CDR3aa: ATSLGSGEQF

j_gene: TRBJ1-2
v_gene: TRBV30
CDR3aa: AWSAPARDYGYT

j_gene: TRBJ1-2
v_gene: TRBV25-1
CDR3aa: ASSRTVPGGGYT

j_gene: TRBJ1-2
v_gene: TRBV30
CDR3aa: AWSPPTGTLYGYT

j_gene: TRBJ1-2
v_gene: TRBV19
CDR3aa: ASSPEGAVRGYT

j_gene: TRBJ1-4
v_gene: TRBV6-5
CDR3aa: ASSLSGTDNEKLF

j_gene: TRBJ1-3
v_gene: TRBV6-1
CDR3aa: ASSERPPTPGNTIY

j_gene: TRBJ2-1
v_gene: TRBV5-4
CDR3aa: ASSPGTDVSYNEQF

j_gene: TRBJ1-2
v_gene: TRBV18
CDR3aa: ASSRRQVNYGYT

j_gene: TRBJ2-2
v_gene: TRBV7-8
CDR3aa: ASSLISGQTTGELF

j_gene: TRBJ1-5
v_gene: TRBV3-1/TRBV3-2
CDR3aa: ASSQGGLEQPQH

j_gene: TRBJ2-7
v_gene: TRBV11-2
CDR3aa: ASSSREGGNAYEQY

j_gene: TRBJ1-1
v_gene: TRBV3-1/TRBV3-2
CDR3aa: ASSPPGNTEAF

j_gene: TRBJ2-7
v_gene: TRBV10-3
CDR3aa: AISERREGTYEQY

j_gene: TRBJ2-1
v_gene: TRBV7-3
CDR3aa: ASSPGTSGSEQF

j_gene: TRBJ1-2
v_gene: TRBV6-5
CDR3aa: ATGGRGDYGYT

j_gene: TRBJ2-7
v_gene: TRBV2
CDR3aa: ASSEGGGGHSYEQY

j_gene: TRBJ2-1
v_gene: TRBV7-5
CDR3aa: ARSLLLSGSLHSF

j_gene: TRBJ1-3
v_gene: TRBV9
CDR3aa: ASSAMDSTFSGNTIY

j_gene: TRBJ1-1
v_gene: TRBV6-5
CDR3aa: ASSYRTGGSEAF

j_gene: TRBJ2-1
v_gene: TRBV30
CDR3aa: AWSASGRNEQF

j_gene: TRBJ2-1
v_gene: TRBV4-3
CDR3aa: ASSQGTGGGGNEQF

j_gene: TRBJ2-2
v_gene: TRBV6-4
CDR3aa: ASSPLTGPGELF

j_gene: TRBJ2-1
v_gene: TRBV5-1
CDR3aa: ASSLGTSGGYNEQF

j_gene: TRBJ2-5
v_gene: TRBV5-8
CDR3aa: ASSLGTAEQETQY

j_gene: TRBJ1-2
v_gene: TRBV12-3/TRBV12-4
CDR3aa: ASRPGQYGYT

j_gene: TRBJ1-4
v_gene: TRBV15
CDR3aa: ATSRGQGTNEKLF

j_gene: TRBJ2-7
v_gene: TRBV7-9
CDR3aa: ASNERSSYEQY

j_gene: TRBJ1-4
v_gene: TRBV7-9
CDR3aa: ASRQQGASEKLF